What follows is one T cell receptor beta chain and its context. The ends were cut back, 0 bases at V and 5 bases at J, with 14 bases in the middle. This CDR3 has 15 residues. Germline-derived CDR1 and CDR2 are SGHNT and YYREEE (reference sequence). These data are taken from a study of control samples from healthy donors and cancer patients. Measured with immunoSEQ multiplex PCR; TCRdb has only the in-frame clones, and not every one. The data show some 120,000 clones, roughly 93% seen once. This TCR was sampled from a man in his thirties or forties in good health. This chain connects TRBV5-4 to TRBJ1-1, with D unresolved. The specimen sequenced was blood. CDR3 in DNA: TGTGCCAGCAGCTTGGCGGGAGGGCTGGAGACTGAAGCTTTCTTT. Amino acid sequence: CASSLAGGLETEAFF.